The 26 T cell receptor beta chains in this list originate from one sample, sequenced in a study of shared clonotypes between healthy human individuals. Here immunoSEQ multiplex PCR was the method, and the copy in TCRdb shows in-frame clones only, minus some. This repertoire shows 400,000 to 600,000 clones, roughly 95% found once; its top ten account for about 0.064%. The specimen sequenced was naive CD4+ T cells sorted from blood. Subset noted: CD45RA+ positively selected. All receptors come from a woman aged 25 to 39 in good health.

The rearrangement links TRBV28 to TRBJ2-7; D ambiguous. V was pared by 1 base and J by 9 bases, with 10 bases between. Per germline, CDR1 MDHEN and CDR2 SYDVKM. The CDR3 totals 12 residues. The CDR3 protein is CASSLYPDGQYF. The CDR3, as DNA: TGTGCCAGCAGTTTATATCCGGACGGGCAGTACTTC.

The chain is built from TRBV2 and TRBJ1-1; 7 bases are shared with TRBD1. Germline trimming cut 6 bases from V and 0 bases from J; bases unmatched to any gene: 1. This CDR3 has 13 residues. The germline V gene has CDR1 SNHLY and CDR2 FYNNEI. CDR3 loop: CASRGQMNTEAFF. CDR3 nucleotide sequence: TGTGCCAGCAGGGGACAGATGAACACTGAAGCTTTCTTT.

The chain is built from TRBV5-4 and TRBJ2-5, with a weak D call TRBD1 (5 bases). The CDR3 totals 13 residues. Looked up from germline, CDR1 is SGHNT and CDR2 is YYREEE (reference sequence). V was cut by 1 base and J by 7 bases, with 11 bases left in between. For the CDR3, the DNA is TGTGCCAGCAGCTTGTCACAGGCCGGGACCCAGTACTTC. This translates into CASSLSQAGTQYF.

The chain links TRBV27 to TRBJ1-4; D not resolved. Germline V CDR1 and CDR2: MNHEY, SMNVEV (reference sequence). V was pared by 3 bases and J by 10 bases, with 12 bases between. This CDR3 has 13 residues. In DNA form, the CDR3 reads TGTGCCAGCAGTTTCATGGCGATTGGAAAACTGTTTTTT. Translated, it gives CASSFMAIGKLFF.

This sequence joins TRBV6-5 and TRBJ2-7; TRBD1 matches 9 bases. The germline gives CDR1 MNHEY, CDR2 SVGAGI. The CDR3 consists of 15 residues. With 5 bases clipped from V and 0 bases from J, the junction kept 5 bases outside the gene matches. Written as DNA, the CDR3 is TGTGCCAGCAGTCCCCAGGGACAGGGCTCCTACGAGCAGTACTTC. Translated, it gives CASSPQGQGSYEQYF.

This clone was observed a single time. The genes are TRBV18 and TRBJ1-3, with D unclear. Trimming removed 8 bases at V and 2 bases at J, with 19 bases between. Germline V lookup: CDR1 KGHSH, CDR2 LQKENI. The CDR3 contains 16 residues. The CDR3 loop is CASTVTGPSPGNTIYF. CDR3 nucleotides: TGTGCCAGCACTGTCACCGGGCCGAGCCCTGGAAACACCATATATTTT.

The chain has TRBV7-9 and TRBJ2-7; 8 bases align to TRBD1. Trimming took 5 bases from V and 0 from J; bases not matched to a gene: 9. The CDR3 is 16 amino acids. Germline CDR1 is SEHNR and CDR2 is FQNEAQ (reference sequence). In nucleotides, the CDR3 is TGTGCCAGCAGCCCGCAGGGGGCCCTCAACTCCTACGAGCAGTACTTC. Encoded protein: CASSPQGALNSYEQYF.

The gene calls are TRBV6-5 and TRBJ1-5, with TRBD1 matching 7 bases. After removal of 5 bases from V and 4 bases from J, the junction contained 5 bases not matched to a gene. Germline loops: CDR1 MNHEY, CDR2 SVGAGI. The CDR3 extends over 14 amino acids. CDR3 in DNA: TGTGCCAGCAGTCAAGGACAGGATAATCAGCCCCAGCATTTT. Its protein is CASSQGQDNQPQHF.

The J gene is TRBJ2-7, the V gene TRBV28, with 8 bases that match TRBD1. The CDR3 is made up of 15 amino acids. CDR1 and CDR2 (germline): MDHEN, SYDVKM. V was clipped by 2 bases and J by 4 bases; unmatched bases: 7. The CDR3 DNA follows: TGTGCCAGCAGTTTAGGCAGGGGGCTTCGGTACGAGCAGTACTTC. As protein: CASSLGRGLRYEQYF.

The genes are TRBV9 and TRBJ2-5; D is unresolved. This CDR3 spans 15 amino acids. The ends were cut back, 0 bases at V and 5 bases at J, with 14 bases in the middle. Germline CDR1 and CDR2: SGDLS and YYNGEE. Here the CDR3 reads CASSVAVDLQETQYF. The CDR3 region has the DNA TGTGCCAGCAGCGTAGCAGTAGACCTTCAGGAGACCCAGTACTTC.

The rearrangement links TRBV11-3 to TRBJ1-5; D may be TRBD1 (5 bases). The CDR3 runs to 16 residues. Trimming removed 6 bases from V and 3 bases from J, with 18 bases in between. CDR1 is SGHNT and CDR2 is YENEEA in the germline V gene. CDR3 sequence reads: CASSFPARGHNQPQHF. In DNA, the CDR3 is TGTGCCAGCAGTTTCCCCGCACGGGGCCACAATCAGCCCCAGCATTTT.

CDR3: CASSPPDRGNNEQFF. The CDR3 DNA follows: TGTGCCAGCAGCCCCCCTGACAGGGGGAACAATGAGCAGTTCTTC. V gene TRBV9 combines with J gene TRBJ2-1; 9 bases map to TRBD1. In germline, CDR1 is SGDLS, CDR2 YYNGEE. Germline trimming cut 4 bases from V and 5 bases from J; bases unmatched to any gene: 7. CDR3 length: 15 amino acids.

This chain connects TRBV25-1 to TRBJ1-4; D is unresolved. Per germline, CDR1 MGHDK and CDR2 SYGVNS. The CDR3 contains 14 residues. V shed 1 base and J shed 8 bases, with 11 bases lying between them. The CDR3 DNA is TGTGCCAGCAGTGAATGGGAGGGAGCGGAAAAACTGTTTTTT. As protein: CASSEWEGAEKLFF.

The table lists this clone with a count of one. The V call is TRBV11-2, the J call TRBJ2-3, with D unresolved. V was trimmed by 6 bases and J by 0 bases, leaving 7 bases between them. CDR1 is SGHAT and CDR2 is FQNNGV in the germline V gene. The CDR3 is 13 residues long. The DNA for the CDR3 is TGTGCCAGCAGGACGGACAGCACAGATACGCAGTATTTT. Translation gives CASRTDSTDTQYF.

The genes are TRBV10-1 and TRBJ2-3; 8 bases are shared with TRBD1. Per the germline V gene, CDR1 is WNHNN and CDR2 is SYGVQD (reference sequence). The CDR3 runs to 12 residues. V shed 10 bases and J 3 bases; nucleotides not matched to a gene: 3. The DNA of the CDR3 is TGCGCCACACAGGGGGAGACAGATACGCAGTATTTT. Amino acid sequence: CATQGETDTQYF.

In regard to this clone: Additional DNA sequences in this sample encode the identical CDR3. The chain uses TRBV27 and TRBJ1-5; 7 nucleotides match TRBD1. Germline V gives CDR1 MNHEY, CDR2 SMNVEV (reference sequence). The CDR3 is made up of 13 amino acids. J was trimmed by 4 bases and V by 3 bases; bases with no gene match: 0. The CDR3 protein is CASSFRGNQPQHF. CDR3 coding DNA: TGTGCCAGCAGTTTCAGGGGGAATCAGCCCCAGCATTTT.

The chain employs TRBV29-1 and TRBJ2-3; 7 nucleotides agree with TRBD2. In germline, CDR1 is SQVTM, CDR2 ANQGSEA. The CDR3 has 14 amino acids. Trimming cost V 4 bases and J 0 bases; bases outside gene matches: 4. The CDR3 loop reads CSVVGTTSTDTQYF. Here the CDR3 DNA reads TGCAGCGTTGTGGGGACTACTAGCACAGATACGCAGTATTTT.

The CDR3 spells CASSFRGEGYEQYF. For the CDR3, the DNA is TGTGCCAGCAGCTTCAGGGGGGAGGGCTACGAGCAGTACTTC. The gene calls are TRBV7-9 and TRBJ2-7; either TRBD1 or TRBD2 may fit D (7 bases each). The CDR3 has 14 residues. CDR1 and CDR2 (germline): SEHNR, FQNEAQ (reference sequence). V was trimmed by 3 bases and J by 3 bases, leaving 12 bases between them.

The chain recombines TRBV7-9 with TRBJ2-1; 14 nucleotides align to TRBD2. The CDR3 spans 16 residues. Unmatched junction bases numbered 8, after V lost 6 bases and J lost 7 bases. The germline gives CDR1 SEHNR, CDR2 FQNEAQ (reference sequence). CDR3 coding DNA: TGTGCCAGCAGGAGGACTAGCGGGAGGAAGGAAAATGAGCAGTTCTTC. As protein: CASRRTSGRKENEQFF.

The chain uses TRBV7-3 and TRBJ2-5; D possibly corresponds to TRBD2 (6 bases). The CDR3 totals 14 residues. Germline CDR1 is SGHTA and CDR2 is FQGTGA. V lost 2 bases and J lost 2, with 9 bases in between. CDR3 coding DNA: TGTGCCAGCAGCTTATCCAGCGGGCAAGAGACCCAGTACTTC. Translation gives CASSLSSGQETQYF.

This clone came up once. This chain joins TRBV2 and TRBJ2-2, with D possibly TRBD1 on 6 matching bases. Germline V gene sequence: CDR1 SNHLY, CDR2 FYNNEI. The ends were cut back, 5 bases at V and 1 base at J, with 17 bases in the middle. The CDR3 has 17 residues. The CDR3, as DNA: TGTGCCAGCAGTTTGACAGGCCCCAGTGTGAACACCGGGGAGCTGTTTTTT. Residues: CASSLTGPSVNTGELFF.

This chain uses TRBV7-9 with TRBJ2-3; 9 nucleotides match TRBD1. CDR1 and CDR2 from the germline V gene are SEHNR and FQNEAQ (reference sequence). The ends lost 5 bases at V and 3 bases at J; junction bases unmatched: 3. The CDR3 has 14 residues. In DNA, the CDR3 is TGTGCCAGCAGCACCGGGACAGGGACAGATACGCAGTATTTT. This translates into CASSTGTGTDTQYF.

This rearrangement joins TRBV2 to TRBJ2-2; tentative D call: TRBD1 (5 bases). CDR1 is SNHLY, CDR2 FYNNEI, per germline. The germline V and J ends were trimmed by 5 bases and 4 bases, with 8 bases remaining between them. The CDR3 length is 13 residues. CDR3 nucleotide sequence: TGTGCCAGCAGTTCAGACAGCACCGGGGAGCTGTTTTTT. It specifies CASSSDSTGELFF. Together with reference TRBV2 and TRBJ2-2, the CDR3 gives the full variable domain: EPEVTQTPSHQVTQMGQEVILRCVPISNHLYFYWYRQILGQKVEFLVSFYNNEISEKSEIFDDQFSVERPDGSNFTLKIRSTKLEDSAMYFCASSSDSTGELFFGEGSRLTVL.

To note about this clone: Additional DNA sequences in this sample encode the identical CDR3. The rearrangement joins TRBV28 to TRBJ2-7; 8 bases map to TRBD2. This CDR3 has 14 residues. V shed 7 bases and J 2 bases; nucleotides not matched to a gene: 7. CDR1 and CDR2 from the germline V gene are MDHEN and SYDVKM. The DNA for the CDR3 is TGTGCCAGCAAAGAGCGGGAGCGGACCTACGAGCAGTACTTC. It codes for CASKERERTYEQYF.

The chain is built from TRBV28 and TRBJ1-1; the match to TRBD1 covers 8 bases. The J segment lost 4 bases and the V segment lost 3 bases, leaving 16 bases of the junction unmatched. The length of the CDR3 is 18 residues. CDR1 is MDHEN and CDR2 is SYDVKM in the germline V gene. The CDR3 spells CASSFPSHRGGWSTEAFF. In DNA, the CDR3 is TGTGCCAGCAGTTTCCCCTCCCACAGGGGGGGCTGGAGCACTGAAGCTTTCTTT.

The chain is built from TRBV28 and TRBJ1-5; 7 positions match TRBD1. Unmatched junction bases numbered 13, after V lost 5 bases and J lost 0 bases. The CDR3 loop spans 18 amino acids. CDR1 MDHEN and CDR2 SYDVKM come from the germline V gene. CDR3 sequence reads: CASSLFAVRTGSNQPQHF. CDR3 nucleotides: TGTGCCAGCAGTCTCTTCGCGGTACGGACAGGTAGCAATCAGCCCCAGCATTTT.